The rows below give T cell receptor beta chains drawn from one sample of a study of vaccination and CD4 T cells after COVID-19. For these receptors, no antigen is known. Each CDR3 protein gets one entry after TCRdb re-called the PCR reads with MiXCR. The sample gives thousands of distinct CDR3 sequences, under 45% of which show up once; roughly a sixth is in the top ten. The specimen was CD4+ T cells from blood, cultured in vitro. These receptors were taken from a human donor in good health. The CDR3 runs from the conserved cysteine through the conserved F or W. The order of the fields is clone size, V gene, D gene, J gene, CDR3 protein, CDR3 DNA. The D gene is left open where the match is weak. Part of the rows lack a size; the others show once, few, many or a class for expanded clones.

NA	TRBV19	TRBD1	TRBJ1-3	CASRRTGGHTIYF	TGTGCCAGTCGAAGGACAGGGGGCCACACCATATATTTT
NA	TRBV9	NA	TRBJ1-1	CASSVGNGNTEAFF	TGTGCCAGCAGCGTAGGAAACGGGAACACTGAAGCTTTCTTT
few	TRBV27	TRBD1	TRBJ2-7	CASSFQPGQSYEQYF	TGTGCCAGCAGTTTCCAACCGGGACAGTCCTACGAGCAGTACTTC
NA	TRBV4-2	TRBD2	TRBJ2-1	CASSQVQTSGSLSYNEQFF	TGTGCCAGCAGCCAAGTTCAAACTAGCGGGAGCCTCTCCTACAATGAGCAGTTCTTC
few	TRBV6-2/TRBV6-3	TRBD1	TRBJ2-7	CASSRQGRYEQYF	TGTGCCAGCAGTCGACAGGGTCGCTACGAGCAGTACTTC
NA	TRBV28	NA	TRBJ2-3	CASSFGQHTDTQYF	TGTGCCAGCAGTTTCGGGCAGCACACAGATACGCAGTATTTT
NA	TRBV4-3	NA	TRBJ1-6	CASSLAVWDGSPLHF	TGCGCCAGCAGCCTGGCGGTTTGGGATGGTTCACCCCTCCACTTT
NA	TRBV6-1	TRBD2	TRBJ2-5	CASSDILTSGLAGEETQYF	TGTGCCAGCAGTGATATTTTAACTAGCGGGCTGGCGGGAGAGGAGACCCAGTACTTC
NA	TRBV27	NA	TRBJ2-1	CASSFGNEQFF	TGTGCCAGCAGTTTCGGGAATGAGCAGTTCTTC
NA	TRBV24-1	NA	TRBJ2-1	CATSEPGLNEQFF	TGTGCCACCAGTGAGCCCGGACTCAATGAGCAGTTCTTC
NA	TRBV2	NA	TRBJ2-1	CASSELGGSEQFF	TGTGCCAGCAGTGAATTAGGGGGTAGTGAGCAGTTCTTC
NA	TRBV11-2	NA	TRBJ1-3	CASSLVAASSGNTIYF	TGTGCCAGCAGCTTAGTGGCCGCGAGCTCTGGAAACACCATATATTTT
NA	TRBV20-1	NA	TRBJ2-7	CSAISMTVNEPYEQYF	TGCAGTGCTATCAGCATGACAGTTAACGAACCCTACGAGCAGTACTTC
NA	TRBV19	NA	TRBJ1-5	CASIKMRGNQPQHF	TGTGCCAGTATAAAGATGAGGGGCAATCAGCCCCAGCATTTT
NA	TRBV7-2	NA	TRBJ1-2	CASSLNLGYGYTF	TGTGCCAGCAGCTTAAATTTAGGATATGGCTACACCTTC
NA	TRBV20-1	NA	TRBJ1-6	CSVGQGPNSPLHF	TGCAGTGTAGGGCAGGGGCCAAATTCACCCCTCCACTTT
NA	TRBV11-3	TRBD2	TRBJ2-1	CASSSTPRLADSPLSSYNEQFF	TGTGCCAGCAGCTCAACCCCTCGACTAGCCGATTCCCCTCTTAGCTCCTACAATGAGCAGTTCTTC
NA	TRBV19	TRBD1	TRBJ1-1	CASIGTENTEAFF	TGTGCCAGTATTGGGACAGAGAACACTGAAGCTTTCTTT
NA	TRBV27	NA	TRBJ2-7	CASRYTGQQYF	TGTGCCAGCAGGTACACAGGGCAACAGTACTTC
NA	TRBV12-3/TRBV12-4	NA	TRBJ2-4	CASRGGPAKNIQYF	TGTGCCAGCAGGGGGGGACCGGCCAAAAACATTCAGTACTTC
NA	TRBV6-2/TRBV6-3	NA	TRBJ1-3	CASSYKGPLSGNTIYF	TGTGCCAGCAGTTACAAAGGGCCACTCTCTGGAAACACCATATATTTT
once	TRBV4-1	NA	TRBJ2-3	CASSHGRQRNRTDTQYF	TGCGCCAGCAGCCACGGGCGGCAGCGGAATCGAACAGATACGCAGTATTTT
few	TRBV7-9	TRBD1	TRBJ1-2	CASSMTGTYGYTF	TGTGCCAGCAGCATGACAGGGACCTATGGCTACACCTTC
NA	TRBV14	TRBD2	TRBJ2-3	CASSAYKGLAGVLDTQYF	TGTGCCAGCAGCGCATACAAGGGACTAGCGGGAGTTCTAGATACGCAGTATTTT
NA	TRBV6-2/TRBV6-3	TRBD2	TRBJ2-1	CATRTSSYNEQFF	TGTGCCACCAGGACTAGCTCCTACAATGAGCAGTTCTTC
NA	TRBV6-2/TRBV6-3	NA	TRBJ2-7	CASSYLGNYEQYF	TGTGCCAGCAGTTATTTAGGAAACTACGAGCAGTACTTC
NA	TRBV20-1	TRBD1	TRBJ1-2	CSASGQSDYGYTF	TGCAGTGCTTCGGGACAGAGCGACTATGGCTACACCTTC
few	TRBV7-2	TRBD2	TRBJ2-1	CASSSTSGLGNEQFF	TGTGCCAGCAGCTCGACTAGCGGGTTGGGGAATGAGCAGTTCTTC
few	TRBV7-9	TRBD2	TRBJ2-7	CASSPEARGVAGDVQREQYF	TGTGCCAGCAGCCCCGAAGCAAGGGGGGTAGCGGGGGACGTGCAACGCGAGCAGTACTTC
few	TRBV7-9	TRBD1	TRBJ1-2	CASSLARTGTYGYTF	TGTGCCAGCAGCTTAGCTCGGACAGGGACCTATGGCTACACCTTC
few	TRBV7-2	NA	TRBJ2-7	CASSLVGSEGEQYF	TGTGCCAGCAGCTTAGTTGGCTCGGAGGGCGAGCAGTACTTC
NA	TRBV29-1	NA	TRBJ1-1	CSVARVANTEAFF	TGCAGCGTTGCCAGGGTCGCGAACACTGAAGCTTTCTTT
NA	TRBV15	TRBD2	TRBJ2-5	CATSRTAGGQETQYF	TGTGCCACCAGCAGGACAGCGGGGGGGCAAGAGACCCAGTACTTC
NA	TRBV20-1	NA	TRBJ2-7	CSAHYRDTRNHSYEQYF	TGCAGTGCACATTACCGGGACACTCGAAACCATAGCTACGAGCAGTACTTC
once	TRBV6-1	NA	TRBJ1-5	CASRSDGYSNQPQHF	TGTGCCAGCAGATCTGACGGGTATAGCAATCAGCCCCAGCATTTT
few	TRBV7-6	TRBD1	TRBJ1-5	CASTRQGGPLGNQPQHF	TGTGCCAGCACCAGACAGGGGGGCCCGTTGGGCAATCAGCCCCAGCATTTT
NA	TRBV6-1	NA	TRBJ1-4	CASSVGPGTFGEKLFF	TGTGCCAGCAGTGTTGGGCCCGGGACATTCGGAGAAAAACTGTTTTTT
few	TRBV6-1	TRBD1	TRBJ2-2	CASTDRGSGELFF	TGTGCCAGCACCGACAGGGGATCCGGGGAGCTGTTTTTT